One and the same sample provided the 5 T cell receptor beta chains below, sequenced in a study of blood T cells in healthy people across ages. Alongside a J-beta primer mix, a sample-barcoded 5' primer served in a second PCR lasting about 7 to 12 cycles. One entry per CDR3 protein results from TCRdb running MiXCR on the 5' RACE reads. The sample has some 670,000 distinct CDR3 sequences; around 52% are singletons. The sequenced material came from blood. These receptors originate from an elderly woman in good health.

CDR3 amino acids: CSARNRDRVYGPQYF. As DNA, the CDR3 is TGCAGTGCTAGGAACCGGGACAGGGTATATGGGCCGCAGTACTTC. The chain joins TRBV20-1 to TRBJ2-7; TRBD1 matches at 9 bases. Germline CDR1 and CDR2: DFQATT and SNEGSKA (reference sequence). This CDR3 is 15 amino acids long. J gave up 9 bases and V 3 bases, and 15 bases lay outside the gene matches.

In its sample, this clonotype was seen many times. This rearrangement joins TRBV20-1 to TRBJ2-7; D gene uncertain. Germline-derived CDR1 and CDR2 are DFQATT and SNEGSKA (reference sequence). V was trimmed by 1 base and J by 3 bases, leaving 7 bases between them. The CDR3 runs to 12 residues. CDR3 sequence (DNA): TGCAGTGCTAGAGGGTGGGGCTACGAGCAGTACTTC. It encodes CSARGWGYEQYF.

This clonotype was seen a handful of times. The CDR3 DNA is TGCGCCAGCAGGACCGGGACACTCTCCTACGAGCAGTACTTC. Protein product: CASRTGTLSYEQYF. The rearrangement uses TRBV10-2 and TRBJ2-7; maybe TRBD1 (6 bases). CDR3 length: 14 residues. The ends were cut back, 6 bases at V and 0 bases at J, with 12 bases in the middle. The germline CDR1 and CDR2 sequences are WSHSY and SAAADI.

This clonotype has only a few counts. The chain recombines TRBV5-1 with TRBJ2-3; D ambiguous. CDR3 size: 14 residues. V lost 4 bases and J 5 bases, leaving 14 bases between the germline ends. Looked up from germline, CDR1 is SGHRS and CDR2 is YFSETQ. The CDR3 loop reads CASSRFDGRDTQYF. Here the CDR3 DNA reads TGCGCCAGCAGCAGATTTGACGGGCGAGATACGCAGTATTTT.

This clonotype was seen many times. This chain connects TRBV20-1 to TRBJ2-1, with 7 bases that match TRBD2. Per germline, CDR1 DFQATT and CDR2 SNEGSKA (reference sequence). Trimming took 3 bases from V and 6 from J; bases not matched to a gene: 8. The CDR3 spans 14 residues. Here the CDR3 DNA reads TGCAGTGCTAGCGGGAGGCAGAAATCCAATGAGCAGTTCTTC. Translating it yields CSASGRQKSNEQFF.